This T cell receptor beta chain originates from a study of lymphopenia after photon versus proton radiotherapy. The CDR3 spans 11 residues. Germline CDR1 is SQVTM and CDR2 is ANQGSEA. With 5 bases removed from V and 3 bases from J, the gap between germline ends came to 7 bases. Comment on this clone: Its target is unknown.

Method: immunoSEQ multiplex PCR; TCRdb's copy keeps in-frame clones and lacks some. In the table there are around 70,000 clones, around 90% of which are singletons. Whole-study findings and limits: Post-nadir TCR diversity decline inversely tracked overall survival among those who died.

The rearrangement links TRBV29-1 to TRBJ1-1; unclear D gene. The clonotype was recovered from a woman in her thirties or forties with cholangiocarcinoma. The sequenced sample was peripheral blood, obtained from a patient treated with photon-based radiotherapy. In nucleotides, the CDR3 is TGCAGCGTTCCGGGGTACACTGAAGCTTTCTTT. Encoded protein: CSVPGYTEAFF.